This TCR beta chain was sequenced in a study of shared clonotypes between healthy human individuals. Study results and limitations: A handful of donors had 4% to 5% of their naive CD4 clonotypes in common. Non-shared clonotypes were found to have lower generation probabilities than the clonotypes that were shared by all four of the sorted-subset donors.

Here immunoSEQ multiplex PCR was the method, and the copy in TCRdb shows in-frame clones only, minus some. The profile shows about 1,800,000 clones, 85% to 95% of them singletons. A remark on this clone: Antigen: not known. This sample includes further DNA sequences coding for the same CDR3.

In the naive CD8 group, cells lacked CD45RO and were positively selected for CCR7, so terminally differentiated effector memory CD45RA+ cells were left out. The CDR3 is made up of 14 amino acids. With 4 bases removed from V and 0 bases from J, the gap between germline ends came to 11 bases. Per the germline V gene, CDR1 is SGHNT and CDR2 is YYREEE (reference sequence). V usage is TRBV5-4 and J usage is TRBJ2-7; D perhaps matches TRBD2 (5 bases). This receptor was obtained from a young man in good health. Sequencing was performed on naive CD8+ T cells sorted from blood. CDR3 sequence: CASSLPGSSYEQYF. CDR3 in DNA: TGTGCCAGCAGCCTTCCGGGGAGCTCCTACGAGCAGTACTTC.